One and the same sample provided the 23 T cell receptor beta chains below, sequenced in a study of OX40 agonist ivuxolimab in advanced cancers. Here immunoSEQ multiplex PCR was the method, and the copy in TCRdb shows in-frame clones only, minus some. The sample holds roughly 64,000 clones; over 65% are singletons and the top ten take roughly 2.3%. This specimen was CD4+ or CD8+ T cells sorted from blood, taken in a trial of the OX40 agonist ivuxolimab. The receptors were sampled from an adult with an advanced solid tumor such as melanoma, head and neck, liver or kidney cancer.

V is TRBV5-1 and J is TRBJ2-6, with TRBD1 as a possible D gene (6 bases). Trimming removed 4 bases at V and 2 bases at J, with 13 bases between. CDR1 and CDR2 (germline): SGHRS, YFSETQ. The CDR3 is made up of 16 amino acids. CDR3 DNA: TGCGCCAGCAGCCCCCAGACAGGTACTGGGGCCAACGTCCTGACTTTC. This encodes CASSPQTGTGANVLTF.

The V and J genes are TRBV7-9 and TRBJ2-7; no reliable D call. The CDR3 is 15 amino acids. In germline, CDR1 is SEHNR, CDR2 FQNEAQ (reference sequence). V shed 1 base and J shed 1 base, with 11 bases lying between them. CDR3 DNA: TGTGCCAGCAGCTTAGGGTCGTTTACATCCTACGAGCAGTACTTC. Protein sequence: CASSLGSFTSYEQYF.

The chain couples TRBV5-1 to TRBJ2-7, with D possibly matching TRBD2 (7 bases). Per germline, CDR1 SGHRS and CDR2 YFSETQ. CDR3 length: 15 amino acids. V was cut by 6 bases and J by 1 base, with 17 bases left in between. The CDR3 spells CASTLRGASSYEQYF. As DNA, the CDR3 is TGCGCCAGCACCCTCCGGGGGGCTTCTTCCTACGAGCAGTACTTC. Full variable domain (missing parts from reference TRBV5-1 and TRBJ2-7): KAGVTQTPRYLIKTRGQQVTLSCSPISGHRSVSWYQQTPGQGLQFLFEYFSETQRNKGNFPGRFSGRQFSNSRSEMNVSTLELGDSALYLCASTLRGASSYEQYFGPGTRLTVT.

The chain combines TRBV5-1 with TRBJ2-4; 8 bases map to TRBD2. This CDR3 contains 14 residues. Trimming removed 4 bases from V and 7 bases from J; junction bases left unmatched: 7. Germline V CDR1 and CDR2: SGHRS, YFSETQ. This CDR3 reads CASSPRGGGNIQYF. CDR3 coding DNA: TGCGCCAGCAGCCCCCGGGGGGGAGGGAACATTCAGTACTTC.

This chain joins TRBV11-3 and TRBJ2-3, with D maybe TRBD2 (5 bases). Germline CDR1 SGHNT, CDR2 YENEEA. Trimming shortened V by 0 bases and J by 1 base, and 5 bases separated the two germline ends. CDR3 size: 14 residues. CDR3 bases: TGTGCCAGCAGCTTAGACGGGGGCACAGATACGCAGTATTTT. Translation gives CASSLDGGTDTQYF.

The rearrangement uses TRBV18 and TRBJ2-5, with a tentative D call TRBD1 (6 bases). V lost 2 bases to trimming and J lost 1 base, with 11 bases between them. Germline values: CDR1 KGHSH, CDR2 LQKENI. The CDR3 spans 15 residues. The CDR3 DNA reads TGTGCCAGCTCACCAGGGGCAGGGGCCCAAGAGACCCAGTACTTC. Translated, it gives CASSPGAGAQETQYF.

The gene calls are TRBV7-3 and TRBJ2-3, with a possible D match to TRBD1 (6 bases). Germline lookup yields CDR1 SGHTA and CDR2 FQGTGA. CDR3 length equals 15 residues. Trimming stripped 5 bases from V and 1 base from J, with 13 bases between. CDR3 residues: CASSPRQAGTDTQYF. The CDR3 DNA follows: TGTGCCAGCAGCCCTAGACAGGCTGGCACAGATACGCAGTATTTT.

CDR3 protein: CASRPLGVGYGYTF. In nucleotides, the CDR3 is TGTGCCAGCAGGCCCCTTGGGGTCGGCTATGGCTACACCTTC. The chain employs TRBV2 and TRBJ1-2; unclear D gene. Looked up from germline, CDR1 is SNHLY and CDR2 is FYNNEI. V shed 6 bases and J shed 4 bases, with 15 bases lying between them. The CDR3 is made up of 14 amino acids. The full variable domain, with the rest looked up from reference TRBV2 and TRBJ1-2, is EPEVTQTPSHQVTQMGQEVILRCVPISNHLYFYWYRQILGQKVEFLVSFYNNEISEKSEIFDDQFSVERPDGSNFTLKIRSTKLEDSAMYFCASRPLGVGYGYTFGSGTRLTVV.

CDR3 amino acids: CAWKVVETQYF. CDR3 DNA: TGTGCCTGGAAGGTAGTAGAAACGCAGTATTTT. The chain recombines TRBV30 with TRBJ2-3; unclear D gene. CDR1 GTSNPN and CDR2 SVGIG come from the germline V gene (reference sequence). With 4 bases removed from V and 9 bases from J, the gap between germline ends came to 11 bases. The CDR3 spans 11 residues.

CDR3 region: CASSILTLNQPQHF. The DNA of the CDR3 is TGTGCCAGTAGTATCCTTACACTCAATCAGCCCCAGCATTTT. The chain joins TRBV19 to TRBJ1-5, with D unresolved. The ends were cut back, 3 bases at V and 3 bases at J, with 9 bases in the middle. CDR3 size: 14 residues. The germline V gene encodes CDR1 LNHDA and CDR2 SQIVND (reference sequence).

By sample fraction, this clone is medium-sized (0.01 to 0.1%). The chain joins TRBV5-4 to TRBJ2-7, with TRBD2 as a possible D gene (6 bases). The CDR3 has 15 residues. Trimming cost V 0 bases and J 2 bases, with 12 bases left between them. Germline V gene lookup returns CDR1 SGHNT and CDR2 YYREEE (reference sequence). CDR3 region: CASSLGDLGPYEQYF. For the CDR3, the DNA is TGTGCCAGCAGCTTGGGGGACTTAGGCCCCTACGAGCAGTACTTC. Based on the CDR3 plus reference TRBV5-4 and TRBJ2-7, the full variable domain is ETGVTQSPTHLIKTRGQQVTLRCSSQSGHNTVSWYQQALGQGPQFIFQYYREEENGRGNFPPRFSGLQFPNYSSELNVNALELDDSALYLCASSLGDLGPYEQYFGPGTRLTVT.

This clone was seen more than once but under ten times. V usage is TRBV6-1 and J usage is TRBJ2-3, with 7 bases that match TRBD1. The CDR3 spans 17 residues. Germline-derived CDR1 and CDR2 are MNHNS and SASEGT. V gave up 2 bases and J gave up 0 bases; unmatched junction bases: 8. The CDR3 is CASSETRTGLSTDTQYF. The CDR3 DNA reads as TGTGCCAGCAGTGAAACCCGGACAGGCCTAAGCACAGATACGCAGTATTTT.

This clone was recorded a few times. V and J are TRBV7-2 and TRBJ1-4, with D possibly matching TRBD1 (5 bases). Germline assignment: CDR1 SGHTA and CDR2 FQGNSA. This CDR3 spans 15 amino acids. Trimming cost V 4 bases and J 7 bases, with 16 bases left between them. This CDR3 is CASSSLGQGSEKLFF. The CDR3 DNA sequence: TGTGCCAGCAGCTCCCTAGGGCAGGGAAGTGAAAAACTGTTTTTT.

The V call is TRBV30, the J call TRBJ1-4, with D tentatively TRBD1 (5 bases). Looked up from germline, CDR1 is GTSNPN and CDR2 is SVGIG (reference sequence). Between the trimmed V and J ends, which lost 3 bases and 0 bases, there was a span of 14 bases. This CDR3 comprises 16 residues. This CDR3 reads CAWRAPRGATNEKLFF. In nucleotides, the CDR3 is TGTGCCTGGAGGGCCCCGCGGGGGGCAACTAATGAAAAACTGTTTTTT. The complete variable domain, with remaining parts taken from reference TRBV30 and TRBJ1-4, reads SQTIHQWPATLVQPVGSPLSLECTVEGTSNPNLYWYRQAAGRGLQLLFYSVGIGQISSEVPQNLSASRPQDRQFILSSKKLLLSDSGFYLCAWRAPRGATNEKLFFGSGTQLSVL.

The V call is TRBV5-1, the J call TRBJ1-1, with no clear D. Per germline, CDR1 SGHRS and CDR2 YFSETQ. V lost 5 bases, J lost 1 base, and 9 bases lay in between. This CDR3 region has 13 residues. The CDR3 DNA is TGCGCCAGCAGACCCACCCAGAACACTGAAGCTTTCTTT. Translation: CASRPTQNTEAFF.

The V call is TRBV21-1, the J call TRBJ1-1. TRBV21-1 is annotated as a pseudogene. This CDR3 region has 12 residues. In nucleotides, the CDR3 is TGTGCCAGCAGCAAGTTCCAAGGAGAAGCTTTCTTT. This codes for CASSKFQGEAFF.

This chain connects TRBV27 to TRBJ1-3; D remains ambiguous. The length of the CDR3 is 15 residues. Per the germline V gene, CDR1 is MNHEY and CDR2 is SMNVEV (reference sequence). The V end was cut by 8 bases, the J end by 0 bases, with 14 bases between. The CDR3 loop reads CASGVLSLSGNTIYF. The CDR3 coding sequence is TGTGCCAGCGGTGTTCTGTCTCTCTCTGGAAACACCATATATTTT.

The chain carries TRBV5-1 and TRBJ1-1; 7 bases are shared with TRBD1. Germline CDR1 and CDR2: SGHRS and YFSETQ. The CDR3 has 16 amino acids. The junction had 5 bases not matched to a gene; V was cut back by 0 bases and J by 0 bases. The CDR3 coding sequence is TGCGCCAGCAGCTTGGGGGCGGGACAGTTGAACACTGAAGCTTTCTTT. This translates into CASSLGAGQLNTEAFF.

This rearrangement joins TRBV27 to TRBJ1-6; D call uncertain. V lost 3 bases, J lost 9 bases, and 18 bases lay in between. The length of the CDR3 is 16 residues. Germline V CDR1 and CDR2: MNHEY, SMNVEV (reference sequence). CDR3 sequence reads: CASSFLSSGRSSPLHF. CDR3 sequence (DNA): TGTGCCAGCAGTTTTCTTTCTTCGGGGAGGAGTTCACCCCTCCACTTT.

The chain is built from TRBV5-1 and TRBJ2-3, with TRBD1 identical over 8 bases. Germline assignment: CDR1 SGHRS and CDR2 YFSETQ. V shed 2 bases and J 3 bases; nucleotides not matched to a gene: 8. The CDR3 spans 16 residues. The CDR3 nucleotides read TGCGCCAGCAGCTTTCGGACAGGGATGGGGACAGATACGCAGTATTTT. Translating gives CASSFRTGMGTDTQYF. The variable domain in full, completed from reference TRBV5-1 and TRBJ2-3, reads KAGVTQTPRYLIKTRGQQVTLSCSPISGHRSVSWYQQTPGQGLQFLFEYFSETQRNKGNFPGRFSGRQFSNSRSEMNVSTLELGDSALYLCASSFRTGMGTDTQYFGPGTRLTVL.

The V gene is TRBV6-5, the J gene TRBJ2-7, with no clear D. The V gene lost 3 bases and the J gene lost 4 bases, with 13 bases spanning the gap. Germline assignment: CDR1 MNHEY and CDR2 SVGAGI. The CDR3 length is 14 residues. The chain's CDR3 is CASSYSHPGYEQYF. The CDR3 DNA sequence: TGTGCCAGCAGTTATTCCCATCCCGGTTACGAGCAGTACTTC.

This chain uses TRBV9 with TRBJ2-5; 9 bases agree with TRBD2. V shed 0 bases, J shed 1 base, and the junction held 10 bases outside the gene matches. The CDR3 spans 18 residues. Germline CDR1 reads SGDLS; CDR2 reads YYNGEE. This CDR3 is CASSVATGGSGGQETQYF. The CDR3 nucleotides read TGTGCCAGCAGCGTAGCTACTGGGGGTAGCGGGGGCCAAGAGACCCAGTACTTC.

There are a few counts of this clone. The V gene is TRBV7-6, the J gene TRBJ2-1; D unresolved. The V gene lost 5 bases and the J gene lost 8 bases, with 13 bases spanning the gap. Germline CDR1 SGHVS, CDR2 FNYEAQ. The CDR3 extends over 13 amino acids. The CDR3 protein is CASSRTRIYEQFF. CDR3 DNA sequence: TGTGCCAGCAGCCGAACTCGTATTTATGAGCAGTTCTTC.